This T cell receptor beta chain was observed in a study of shared clonotypes between healthy human individuals. Study-level background: Donors consisted of a couple of women and a few men between 18 and 49.

The assay ran at deep level. Sequencing used immunoSEQ multiplex PCR; TCRdb keeps in-frame clones, though not all of them. Here the sample spans about 2,200,000 clones, just over 90% being singletons. Naive CD8 isolation took CD45RO-negative cells positively selected for CCR7 and excluded terminally differentiated effector memory CD45RA+ cells. J gave up 4 bases and V 0 bases, and 4 bases lay outside the gene matches. This CDR3 comprises 16 residues. The germline CDR1 and CDR2 sequences are LGHNA and YSLEER. J is TRBJ2-7 and V is TRBV4-3; 12 bases map to TRBD2. The sequenced material came from naive CD8+ T cells from PBMCs. This TCR derives from a man younger than 30 in good health. Some clones in this sample may be carry-over from other donors' samples. The CDR3 region has the DNA TGCGCCAGCAGCCAAGATTCCCTAGCGGGGGGGTACGAGCAGTACTTC. Translated, it gives CASSQDSLAGGYEQYF.